The T cell receptor beta chain under discussion was sequenced for a study of blood T cell repertoires in COVID-19. Study at large: Italy, Spain and the United States were the sources of the convalescent and acute COVID-19 samples. PBMCs, B-cell-depleted T cells, or T cells were the source of the cDNA or gDNA that made up the material.

During active infection, Seattle patients enrolled and were then monitored through disease. Per the original data handling: Amplification from reference gene primers served as the basis for estimated nucleated cell counts. Generated by immunoSEQ multiplex PCR, the TCRdb table keeps only in-frame clones and is missing some. That table gives V, J and clone size, and the DNA gave D and trimming. This table has fewer than 200,000 clones, around 83% appearing once. V shed 0 bases, J shed 5 bases, and the junction held 11 bases outside the gene matches. Germline CDR1 SGHDN, CDR2 FVKESK. The CDR3 is 17 amino acids.

The TCR comes from an older woman with COVID-19, enrolled during active disease. The chain couples TRBV14 to TRBJ2-5; 8 bases match TRBD2. The sample taken for sequencing was peripheral blood. In DNA form, the CDR3 reads TGTGCCAGCAGCCAAGAAGCTCGGGGGGGGCCCAAGGAGACCCAGTACTTC. The encoded protein is CASSQEARGGPKETQYF. Full variable domain (rest looked up from reference TRBV14 and TRBJ2-5): EAGVTQFPSHSVIEKGQTVTLRCDPISGHDNLYWYRRVMGKEIKFLLHFVKESKQDESGMPNNRFLAERTGGTYSTLKVQPAELEDSGVYFCASSQEARGGPKETQYFGPGTRLLVL.